This T cell receptor (beta chain) comes out of a study of blood T cell repertoires in COVID-19 (TCRdb year 2020). About the investigation overall: Samples from collaborators originated in the United States, Italy and Spain and spanned both the acute and convalescent phases of COVID-19. HLA class I and class II types, where available, came from metadata supplied by the sample provider rather than from assay-based typing. Sample metadata almost always included a de-identified subject ID, COVID-19 status, age in years and sex. Deeply sampled blood TCRbeta repertoires from subjects exposed to, actively infected with, or recovered from COVID-19 were included in the dataset. The material from the prospective study consisted of cDNA or gDNA derived from T cells, B-cell-depleted T cells, or PBMCs. The samples were drawn from two sources: the first 160 participants of the ongoing ImmuneRACE study, and some 1,300 subjects contributed by 6 global collaborators. A freely available public database, intended as a resource for researchers studying the immune response to SARS-CoV-2, is where the repertoires were released.

About this clone itself: Its specific antigen is unknown. Base qualities were left out, and no much larger clone turns up one base away.

TCRbeta CDR3 regions were amplified from genomic DNA by means of the immunoSEQ Assay, a bias-controlled multiplex PCR. The authors' pipeline ran thus. Within the assay, amplification of reference gene primers was used to estimate how many nucleated cells each sample contained. Sequence reads were collapsed and filtered to measure the absolute abundance of every unique TCRbeta CDR3 rearrangement. For each sample, productive Simpson clonality was calculated as the square root of Simpson's diversity index over productive rearrangements. What TCRdb holds here is the immuneACCESS table cut down to in-frame rearrangements. Part of the clones is not present; checked against another copy, under half of the missing clones reflect an unresolved V gene, and the others are unexplained. That table is the source of V, J and clone size, and D and trimming were worked out from the DNA. The sample table contains approximately 140,000 clones; only one count was recorded for less than 90% of them. The top ten clonotypes cover about 2.5% of the sample.

In the prospective study, participants were roughly 18 to 95 years old, resided in about two dozen geographic areas of the United States, and were enrolled through a virtual design. In the prospective study, cohorts were assigned on the basis of participant-reported clinical history obtained from a screening survey and a study questionnaire. ImmuneRACE Cohort 3 recovered participants were defined by two consecutive negative NP/OP PCR tests, healthcare professional clearance, or symptom resolution. In the prospective study, whole blood, serum and a nasopharyngeal or oropharyngeal swab were collected from each participant by mobile phlebotomists. Over a roughly 2-month period, participants in the prospective study had the option of providing additional blood draws and questionnaires. Before DNA extraction, prospective study blood samples were shipped either frozen or at room temperature. Overall results and qualifications from the work: Clinical and demographic metadata were provided uncurated, with the amount varying by source and participant.

The CDR3 sequence holds 16 residues, the cysteine and phenylalanine included. The kept DNA is CDR3 alone, 48 bases in frame from the first base. From the germline V gene, CDR1 is MGHRA and CDR2 is YSYEKL. The junction shows trimming of 3 bases on V and 5 bases on J, and the gene matches do not reach 8 bases of it. What was sequenced was PBMCs or T cells enriched from blood (not recorded which). The chain is assembled from TRBV4-1 and TRBJ1-3; a stretch of 9 junction bases matches TRBD1. The sequence derives from a woman aged 45-60 years who had recovered from COVID-19. This receptor has the CDR3 CASSQIPGQGRNTIYF. At the DNA level, the sequence is TGCGCCAGCAGCCAGATCCCGGGACAGGGAAGAAACACCATATATTTT.